This T cell receptor (beta chain) came from a study of blood T cell repertoires in COVID-19. Study as a whole: Italy, Spain and the United States were the sources of the convalescent and acute COVID-19 samples.

TCRdb's table, derived via immunoSEQ multiplex PCR, lists solely in-frame clones and lacks some. The table lists some 190,000 clones, approximately 85% of them singletons. V gave up 3 bases and J gave up 9 bases; unmatched junction bases: 11. Germline CDR1 reads LNHDA; CDR2 reads SQIVND (reference sequence). The CDR3 has 15 residues. Material: peripheral blood. The chain joins TRBV19 to TRBJ2-1, with 7 bases fitting TRBD2. The TCR was taken from a woman aged 60-70 years with acute or convalescent COVID-19. The chain's CDR3 is CASSIGSGLFSEQFF. CDR3 DNA: TGTGCCAGTAGTATTGGTAGCGGGTTATTTAGTGAGCAGTTCTTC. Based on the CDR3 plus reference TRBV19 and TRBJ2-1, the full variable domain is DGGITQSPKYLFRKEGQNVTLSCEQNLNHDAMYWYRQDPGQGLRLIYYSQIVNDFQKGDIAEGYSVSREKKESFPLTVTSAQKNPTAFYLCASSIGSGLFSEQFFGPGTRLTVL.